These 17 T cell receptor beta chains were all obtained from the same sample, sequenced in a study of T-cell reconstitution after alpha-beta-depleted transplantation in children. Unique molecular identifiers were incorporated during preparation of the TCRbeta library. TCRdb called the PCR reads again in MiXCR, with one record for every CDR3 protein. Here the sample spans 540,000 or so distinct CDR3 sequences, under 25% being singletons. Sequenced material: PBMCs, mostly from graft donor cells, taken 360 days after TCRalphabeta/CD19-depleted stem cell transplant. The source of these receptors is a boy under three years old who had a stem cell transplant for acute myeloid leukemia, so the T cells may come from the graft donor.

This clonotype was seen many times. The CDR3 region is CASSFGQGQESRYTF. CDR3 coding DNA: TGTGCCAGCAGCTTCGGACAGGGACAGGAATCGCGCTACACCTTC. The chain links TRBV7-2 to TRBJ1-2; the match to TRBD1 covers 8 bases. Germline-derived CDR1 and CDR2 are SGHTA and FQGNSA. The CDR3 length is 15 residues. V gave up 3 bases and J gave up 9 bases; unmatched junction bases: 12.

This clonotype was seen a few times. The chain combines TRBV6-2 or TRBV6-3 with TRBJ2-7, with D possibly matching TRBD2 (6 bases). The CDR3 covers 17 residues. In germline, CDR1 is MNHEY, CDR2 SVGEGT. V shed 0 bases and J shed 3 bases, with 18 bases lying between them. CDR3 amino acids: CASSYSWPRTDYYEQYF. CDR3 DNA: TGTGCCAGCAGTTACTCGTGGCCCCGGACGGACTACTACGAGCAGTACTTC.

This clonotype has ten or more counts. The chain recombines TRBV6-5 with TRBJ1-5; 10 bases agree with TRBD1. The germline V gene encodes CDR1 MNHEY and CDR2 SVGAGI. With V trimmed by 9 bases and J by 5 bases, 7 bases remained unmatched. This CDR3 is built from 14 residues. In DNA form, the CDR3 reads TGTGCCAGGGACCGACAGGGGGCCTATCAGCCCCAGCATTTT. This translates into CARDRQGAYQPQHF.

This clonotype was counted many times. V usage is TRBV15 and J usage is TRBJ2-6, with no clear D. This CDR3 is built from 15 residues. The V and J ends lost 2 bases and 0 bases respectively, with 5 bases between them. CDR1 is LNHNV, CDR2 YYDKDF, per germline (reference sequence). The CDR3: CATSRQVSGANVLTF. The DNA for the CDR3 is TGTGCCACCAGCAGACAGGTCTCTGGGGCCAACGTCCTGACTTTC.

This clonotype was counted between two and nine times. This chain connects TRBV25-1 to TRBJ2-1, with D uncertain. The CDR3 spans 13 residues. Trimming pared 8 bases from V and 0 bases from J, leaving 8 bases between. Germline lookup yields CDR1 MGHDK and CDR2 SYGVNS. The CDR3 bases are TGTGCCAGCTCCCGCCCCTCCTACAATGAGCAGTTCTTC. It translates to CASSRPSYNEQFF.

The chain uses TRBV12-3 or TRBV12-4 and TRBJ1-2; tentatively, D is TRBD1 (6 bases). The V end lost 7 bases, the J end lost 2 bases, and 11 bases lay between the germline ends. This CDR3 has 13 amino acids. In nucleotides, the CDR3 is TGTGCCAGCACCGTGGACAGCAACTATGGCTACACCTTC. Translation: CASTVDSNYGYTF.

The chain recombines TRBV28 with TRBJ2-7, with TRBD2 matching 9 bases. This CDR3 spans 15 amino acids. Germline values: CDR1 MDHEN, CDR2 SYDVKM. Trimming took 4 bases from V and 4 from J; bases not matched to a gene: 8. CDR3 region: CASSSGRGGPYEQYV. In DNA, the CDR3 is TGTGCCAGCAGTTCGGGGCGGGGGGGCCCTTACGAGCAGTACGTC.

This clonotype was recorded many times. This sequence joins TRBV20-1 and TRBJ2-1; 10 bases agree with TRBD2. CDR1 and CDR2 (germline): DFQATT, SNEGSKA (reference sequence). The CDR3 spans 14 residues. Trimming at V came to 5 bases and at J to 9 bases, leaving 10 bases not matched to a gene. The CDR3 spells CSAPLAGTLSEQFF. The CDR3 bases are TGCAGTGCTCCACTAGCGGGGACCCTTTCTGAGCAGTTCTTC.

This clonotype was counted ten times or more. This rearrangement joins TRBV29-1 to TRBJ2-7, with 7 nucleotides matching TRBD1. The germline gives CDR1 SQVTM, CDR2 ANQGSEA. CDR3 length equals 12 residues. V dropped 4 bases and J dropped 8; count of bases not matched to a gene: 8. The CDR3 DNA sequence: TGCAGCGTTGTTCCCAGGGGGTCACAGCAGTACTTC. It codes for CSVVPRGSQQYF.

This clonotype was seen repeatedly, ten times or more. The gene calls are TRBV7-9 and TRBJ1-2; D uncertain. Trimming stripped 5 bases from V and 8 bases from J, with 18 bases between. CDR3 length equals 14 residues. Germline CDR1 and CDR2: SEHNR and FQNEAQ (reference sequence). In DNA, the CDR3 is TGTGCCAGCAGCCAGACGACGATAACTAGGGGCTACACCTTC. This gives the protein CASSQTTITRGYTF. The full variable domain, its missing parts supplied by reference TRBV7-9 and TRBJ1-2, is DTGVSQNPRHKITKRGQNVTFRCDPISEHNRLYWYRQTLGQGPEFLTYFQNEAQLEKSRLLSDRFSAERPKGSFSTLEIQRTEQGDSAMYLCASSQTTITRGYTFGSGTRLTVV.

This clonotype was counted ten times or more. An end of the junction does not agree with germline; a read error may underlie this. The V call is TRBV5-1, the J call TRBJ2-7; tentative D call: TRBD1 (5 bases). This CDR3 is built from 11 residues. Germline V gene lookup returns CDR1 SGHRS and CDR2 YFSETQ. CDR3 coding DNA: TGTGCCAGCAGCCTGGGGCGCGAGCAGTACTTC. Translating it yields CASSLGREQYF.

This clonotype was detected ten times or more. The chain carries TRBV29-1 and TRBJ1-1; the match to TRBD1 covers 8 bases. The CDR3 is made up of 13 amino acids. Unmatched junction bases numbered 5, after V lost 7 bases and J lost 1 base. CDR1 is SQVTM, CDR2 ANQGSEA, per germline. The CDR3 bases are TGCAGCGCTAACAGGGGGGCGAACACTGAAGCTTTCTTT. This sequence encodes CSANRGANTEAFF.

The V and J genes are TRBV4-1 and TRBJ1-1; D is possibly TRBD1 (5 bases). Germline lookup yields CDR1 MGHRA and CDR2 YSYEKL. V lost 5 bases and J 4 bases, leaving 17 bases between the germline ends. This CDR3 comprises 15 residues. The CDR3 coding sequence is TGCGCCAGCAGCACCCCGGGGGGTCGTGTCACTGAAGCTTTCTTT. Translating gives CASSTPGGRVTEAFF.

This clonotype has ten or more counts. V gene TRBV20-1 combines with J gene TRBJ1-1, with D uncertain. The ends were cut back, 8 bases at V and 6 bases at J, with 7 bases in the middle. CDR3 length equals 9 residues. CDR1 is DFQATT, CDR2 SNEGSKA, per germline (reference sequence). Here the CDR3 DNA reads TGCAGTTTAAAGGCTGAAGCTTTCTTT. Its protein is CSLKAEAFF.

This clonotype was counted a few times. The rearrangement joins TRBV25-1 to TRBJ2-5; D gene uncertain. CDR1 is MGHDK and CDR2 is SYGVNS in the germline V gene. V lost 6 bases and J lost 6, with 8 bases in between. The CDR3 length is 11 residues. The CDR3 sequence is CASSRSQTQYF. CDR3 nucleotide sequence: TGTGCCAGCAGCAGGTCCCAGACCCAGTACTTC. Combining the CDR3 with reference TRBV25-1 and TRBJ2-5 gives the whole variable domain EADIYQTPRYLVIGTGKKITLECSQTMGHDKMYWYQQDPGMELHLIHYSYGVNSTEKGDLSSESTVSRIRTEHFPLTLESARPSHTSQYLCASSRSQTQYFGPGTRLLVL.

Ten or more counts support this clonotype. This sequence joins TRBV4-1 and TRBJ2-5; D tentatively reads TRBD1 or TRBD2 (6 bases each). The CDR3 is made up of 14 amino acids. Trimming removed 4 bases from V and 5 bases from J, with 14 bases in between. Germline V gives CDR1 MGHRA, CDR2 YSYEKL. The DNA of the CDR3 is TGCGCCAGCAGCCTTTTGGGGGGCAGTGAGACCCAGTACTTC. The encoded protein is CASSLLGGSETQYF.

This clonotype was seen ten or more times. The rearrangement joins TRBV18 to TRBJ2-3; D possibly corresponds to TRBD2 (6 bases). The CDR3 runs 14 residues. With 3 bases removed from V and 3 bases from J, the gap between germline ends came to 10 bases. Germline loops: CDR1 KGHSH, CDR2 LQKENI. The CDR3 here is CASSPLAGTDTQYF. CDR3 DNA sequence: TGTGCCAGCTCACCTTTGGCGGGAACAGATACGCAGTATTTT.